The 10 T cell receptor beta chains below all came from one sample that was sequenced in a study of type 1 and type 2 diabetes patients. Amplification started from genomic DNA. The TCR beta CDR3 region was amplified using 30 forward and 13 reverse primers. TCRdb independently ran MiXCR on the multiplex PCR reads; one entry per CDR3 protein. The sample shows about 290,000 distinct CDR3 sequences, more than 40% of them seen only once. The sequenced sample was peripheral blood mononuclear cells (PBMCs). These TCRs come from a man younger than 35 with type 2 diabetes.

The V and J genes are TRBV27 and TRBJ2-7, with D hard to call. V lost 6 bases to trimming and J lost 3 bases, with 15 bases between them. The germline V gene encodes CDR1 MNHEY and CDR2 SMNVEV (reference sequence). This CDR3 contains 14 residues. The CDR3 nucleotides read TGTGCCAGCAGCCACACGAGTGAGTACTACGAGCAGTACTTC. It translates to CASSHTSEYYEQYF.

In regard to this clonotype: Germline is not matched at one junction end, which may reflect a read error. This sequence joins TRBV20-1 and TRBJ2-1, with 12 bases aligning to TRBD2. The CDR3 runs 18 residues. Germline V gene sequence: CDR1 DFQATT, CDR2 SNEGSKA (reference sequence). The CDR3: CSARTSGARGGSYNGQFF. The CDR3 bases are TGCAGTGCTCGGACTAGCGGGGCGCGAGGGGGCTCCTACAATGGGCAGTTCTTC.

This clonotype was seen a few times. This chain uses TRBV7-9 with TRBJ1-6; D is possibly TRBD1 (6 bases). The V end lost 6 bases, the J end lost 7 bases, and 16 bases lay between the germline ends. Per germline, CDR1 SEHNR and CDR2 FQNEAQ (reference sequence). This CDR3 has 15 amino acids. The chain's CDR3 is CASSYAGQPNSPLHF. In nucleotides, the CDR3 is TGTGCCAGCAGTTATGCGGGACAACCGAATTCACCCCTCCACTTT.

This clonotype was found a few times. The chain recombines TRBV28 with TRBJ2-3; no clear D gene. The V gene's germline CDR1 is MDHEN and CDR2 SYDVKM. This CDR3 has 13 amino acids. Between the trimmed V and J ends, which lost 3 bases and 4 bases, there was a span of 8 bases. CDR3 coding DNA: TGTGCCAGCAGTTTCCGTGGTGCAGATACGCAGTATTTT. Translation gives CASSFRGADTQYF.

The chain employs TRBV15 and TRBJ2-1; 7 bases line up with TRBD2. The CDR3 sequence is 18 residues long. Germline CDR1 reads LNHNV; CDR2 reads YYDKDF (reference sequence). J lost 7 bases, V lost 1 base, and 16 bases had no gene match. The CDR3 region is CATSRGVLVGGGRNEQFF. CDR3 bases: TGTGCCACCAGCAGAGGGGTCTTAGTTGGCGGGGGACGAAATGAGCAGTTCTTC.

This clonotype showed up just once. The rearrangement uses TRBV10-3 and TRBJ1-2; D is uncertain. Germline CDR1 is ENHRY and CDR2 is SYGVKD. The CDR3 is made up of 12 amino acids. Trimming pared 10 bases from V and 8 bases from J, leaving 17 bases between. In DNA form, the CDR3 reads TGTGCCACTAGGACGGGTGATTCGGGCTACACCTTC. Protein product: CATRTGDSGYTF.

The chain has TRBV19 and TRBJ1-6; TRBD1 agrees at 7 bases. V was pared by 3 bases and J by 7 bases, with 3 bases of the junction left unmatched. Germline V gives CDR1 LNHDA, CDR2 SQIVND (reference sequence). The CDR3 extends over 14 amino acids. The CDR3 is CASSIEGANSPLHF. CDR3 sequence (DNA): TGTGCCAGTAGTATCGAGGGGGCGAATTCACCCCTCCACTTT. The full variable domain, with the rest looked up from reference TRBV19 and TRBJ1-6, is DGGITQSPKYLFRKEGQNVTLSCEQNLNHDAMYWYRQDPGQGLRLIYYSQIVNDFQKGDIAEGYSVSREKKESFPLTVTSAQKNPTAFYLCASSIEGANSPLHFGNGTRLTVT.

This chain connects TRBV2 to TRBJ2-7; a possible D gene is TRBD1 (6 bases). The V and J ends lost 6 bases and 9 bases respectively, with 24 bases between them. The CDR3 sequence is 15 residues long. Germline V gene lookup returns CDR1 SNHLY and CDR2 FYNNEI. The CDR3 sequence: CASRGMGRDMAVQYF. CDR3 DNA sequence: TGTGCCAGCAGGGGGATGGGCAGGGACATGGCGGTGCAGTACTTC.

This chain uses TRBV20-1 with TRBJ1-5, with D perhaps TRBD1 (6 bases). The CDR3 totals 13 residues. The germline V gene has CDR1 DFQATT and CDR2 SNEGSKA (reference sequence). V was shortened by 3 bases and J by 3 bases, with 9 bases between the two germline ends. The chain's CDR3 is CSARRDTNQPQHF. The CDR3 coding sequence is TGCAGTGCTAGGCGGGACACCAATCAGCCCCAGCATTTT.

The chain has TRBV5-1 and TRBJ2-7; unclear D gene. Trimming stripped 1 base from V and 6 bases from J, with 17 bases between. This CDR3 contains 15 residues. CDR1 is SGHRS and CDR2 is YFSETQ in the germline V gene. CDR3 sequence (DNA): TGCGCCAGCAGCTTGTCCCAGCTGACCTCTCGCGAGCAGTACTTC. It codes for CASSLSQLTSREQYF.